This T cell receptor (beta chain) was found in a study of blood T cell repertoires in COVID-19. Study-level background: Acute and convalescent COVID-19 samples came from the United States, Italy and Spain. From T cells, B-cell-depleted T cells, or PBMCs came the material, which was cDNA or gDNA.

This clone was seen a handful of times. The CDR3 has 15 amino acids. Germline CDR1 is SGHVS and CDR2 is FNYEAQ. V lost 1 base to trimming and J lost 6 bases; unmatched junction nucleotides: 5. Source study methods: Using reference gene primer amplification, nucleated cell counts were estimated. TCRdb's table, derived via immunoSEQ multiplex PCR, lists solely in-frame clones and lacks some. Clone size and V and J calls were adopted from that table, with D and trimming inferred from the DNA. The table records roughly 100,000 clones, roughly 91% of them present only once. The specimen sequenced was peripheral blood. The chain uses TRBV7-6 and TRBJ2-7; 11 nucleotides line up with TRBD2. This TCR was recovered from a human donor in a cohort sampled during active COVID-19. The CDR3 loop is CASSLGGLAGGEQYF. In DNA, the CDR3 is TGTGCCAGCAGCTTAGGGGGGCTAGCGGGAGGCGAGCAGTACTTC.